This T cell receptor (beta chain) stems from a study of cytomegalovirus exposure and HLA in healthy donors. With regard to this clone: At the DNA level, this CDR3 is encoded by other sequences in the same sample as well.

Germline CDR1 reads SGDLS; CDR2 reads YYNGEE. The CDR3 contains 13 residues. V lost 0 bases, J lost 1 base, and 4 bases lay in between. Primers: 60 Vbeta forward and 13 Jbeta reverse. Clones were sequenced by immunoSEQ multiplex PCR, and TCRdb holds only the in-frame ones, with some missing. This sample has approximately 110,000 clones, with around 75% found just once. The TCR sequence derives from a man in his forties in good health and CMV-seronegative. V usage is TRBV9 and J usage is TRBJ1-1; D unclear. Sequencing was done on a sample of PBMCs. CDR3: CASSVGRNTEAFF. The CDR3 DNA reads as TGTGCCAGCAGCGTAGGTAGGAACACTGAAGCTTTCTTT.